Shown below are 22 T cell receptor beta chains from a single sample sequenced in a study of T cell clones after liver transplantation. The data were produced by immunoSEQ multiplex PCR, yet TCRdb's version contains in-frame clones alone and is incomplete. The sample carries tens of thousands of clones, approximately 80% recorded once. Sequences were derived from CD4+ T cells from blood, sampled 12 months after liver transplant. The source is a human patient who received a liver transplant. Part of the T cell pool may stem from the graft donor.

The chain combines TRBV14 with TRBJ2-5; 10 nucleotides agree with TRBD2. There are 20 residues in the CDR3. The V and J ends lost 4 bases and 0 bases, in that order; junction bases with no gene match: 17. CDR1 is SGHDN and CDR2 is FVKESK in the germline V gene. The CDR3 coding sequence is TGTGCCAGCAGCCCCCTAATTCCCGGACTAGCGGTGCCGTACCAAGAGACCCAGTACTTC. Its protein is CASSPLIPGLAVPYQETQYF. Full variable domain (missing parts from reference TRBV14 and TRBJ2-5): EAGVTQFPSHSVIEKGQTVTLRCDPISGHDNLYWYRRVMGKEIKFLLHFVKESKQDESGMPNNRFLAERTGGTYSTLKVQPAELEDSGVYFCASSPLIPGLAVPYQETQYFGPGTRLLVL.

V usage is TRBV6-6 and J usage is TRBJ1-2, with D perhaps TRBD1 (5 bases). Germline CDR1 MNHNY, CDR2 SVGAGI (reference sequence). The V and J ends lost 7 bases and 6 bases respectively, with 12 bases between them. The CDR3 loop spans 12 amino acids. This CDR3 is CASTIKGDGYTF. Here the CDR3 DNA reads TGTGCCAGCACTATTAAAGGGGATGGCTACACCTTC.

The chain employs TRBV10-2 and TRBJ2-5; the D is unclear. V was trimmed by 2 bases and J by 1 base, leaving 5 bases between them. Germline lookup yields CDR1 WSHSY and CDR2 SAAADI. The CDR3 has 13 residues. The CDR3 protein is CASSEPPQETQYF. The CDR3 DNA is TGCGCCAGCAGTGAGCCGCCCCAAGAGACCCAGTACTTC.

The chain recombines TRBV18 with TRBJ1-1; 7 nucleotides align to TRBD1. Germline CDR1 and CDR2: KGHSH and LQKENI. J gave up 10 bases and V 1 base, and 6 bases lay outside the gene matches. This CDR3 has 13 residues. The CDR3 protein is CASSPQRDSGAFF. CDR3 bases: TGTGCCAGCTCACCACAGAGGGACAGTGGAGCTTTCTTT.

This chain links TRBV28 with TRBJ2-5; 15 bases are a match to TRBD2. Germline V gene data show CDR1 as MDHEN and CDR2 as SYDVKM. J was trimmed by 5 bases and V by 3 bases; bases with no gene match: 4. The CDR3 extends over 16 amino acids. CDR3 amino acids: CASSFGGTSGRETQYF. The CDR3 nucleotides read TGTGCCAGCAGTTTCGGAGGGACTAGCGGGAGGGAGACCCAGTACTTC. Variable domain in full (rest from reference TRBV28 and TRBJ2-5): DVKVTQSSRYLVKRTGEKVFLECVQDMDHENMFWYRQDPGLGLRLIYFSYDVKMKEKGDIPEGYSVSREKKERFSLILESASTNQTSMYLCASSFGGTSGRETQYFGPGTRLLVL.

The chain is built from TRBV29-1 and TRBJ1-2, with D possibly matching TRBD1 (5 bases). Per germline, CDR1 SQVTM and CDR2 ANQGSEA. The CDR3 is 11 residues long. V was clipped by 7 bases and J by 4 bases, with 10 bases between them. The DNA of the CDR3 is TGCAGCGCTGACAGTGCCTATGGCTACACCTTC. Translation: CSADSAYGYTF.

The rearrangement uses TRBV7-2 and TRBJ2-7, with TRBD2 matching over 8 bases. The CDR3 sequence is 16 residues long. Germline-derived CDR1 and CDR2 are SGHTA and FQGNSA. Trimming at V came to 0 bases and at J to 7 bases, leaving 11 bases not matched to a gene. CDR3 residues: CASSLAGRGERREQYF. As DNA, the CDR3 is TGTGCCAGCAGCTTAGCGGGGCGGGGGGAGCGGAGGGAGCAGTACTTC.

The chain couples TRBV2 to TRBJ1-1; possible D gene TRBD1, 6 bases. Germline assignment: CDR1 SNHLY and CDR2 FYNNEI. Between the trimmed V and J ends, which lost 1 base and 7 bases, there was a span of 7 bases. There are 12 residues in the CDR3. CDR3 DNA sequence: TGTGCCAGCAGTGAAGGGGGGCTTGAAGCTTTCTTT. Amino acids: CASSEGGLEAFF.

The V gene is TRBV6-5, the J gene TRBJ2-1, with D perhaps assigned TRBD1 or TRBD2 (5 bases each). V shed 6 bases and J shed 2 bases, with 8 bases lying between them. Germline CDR1 and CDR2: MNHEY and SVGAGI. CDR3 length: 13 amino acids. The CDR3 here is CASREDTYNEQFF. The DNA for the CDR3 is TGTGCCAGCAGGGAGGACACCTACAATGAGCAGTTCTTC.

The chain carries TRBV4-1 and TRBJ1-4, with 10 nucleotides matching TRBD1. The CDR3 extends over 15 amino acids. After removal of 3 bases from V and 6 bases from J, the junction contained 4 bases not matched to a gene. In germline, CDR1 is MGHRA, CDR2 YSYEKL. The CDR3 sequence is CASSQSGTGDEKLFF. The CDR3 region has the DNA TGCGCCAGCAGCCAGTCCGGGACAGGGGATGAAAAACTGTTTTTT.

The V call is TRBV2, the J call TRBJ1-5; D unclear. V lost 3 bases, J lost 3 bases, and 9 bases lay in between. The CDR3 covers 14 residues. CDR1 and CDR2 from the germline V gene are SNHLY and FYNNEI. CDR3 sequence: CASSEGRINQPQHF. The CDR3 DNA reads TGTGCCAGCAGTGAGGGGAGAATCAATCAGCCCCAGCATTTT. Full variable domain (missing parts from reference TRBV2 and TRBJ1-5): EPEVTQTPSHQVTQMGQEVILRCVPISNHLYFYWYRQILGQKVEFLVSFYNNEISEKSEIFDDQFSVERPDGSNFTLKIRSTKLEDSAMYFCASSEGRINQPQHFGDGTRLSIL.

The chain links TRBV5-4 to TRBJ1-2, with D unresolved. Germline assignment: CDR1 SGHNT and CDR2 YYREEE (reference sequence). Trimming took off 0 bases at V and 5 bases at J, with 17 bases between the two ends. This CDR3 spans 16 amino acids. In DNA, the CDR3 is TGTGCCAGCAGCTTGGCAGGTACCCCCGCCGCTTATGGCTACACCTTC. As protein: CASSLAGTPAAYGYTF. The full variable domain, rest sourced from reference TRBV5-4 and TRBJ1-2, is ETGVTQSPTHLIKTRGQQVTLRCSSQSGHNTVSWYQQALGQGPQFIFQYYREEENGRGNFPPRFSGLQFPNYSSELNVNALELDDSALYLCASSLAGTPAAYGYTFGSGTRLTVV.

There are a few counts of this clone. The V gene is TRBV11-2, the J gene TRBJ2-7; 12 bases map to TRBD2. The germline CDR1 and CDR2 sequences are SGHAT and FQNNGV. The V gene end was trimmed by 5 bases and the J gene end by 3 bases; junction bases not matched to a gene: 5. This CDR3 comprises 15 residues. CDR3 region: CASSGAGLAGYEQYF. CDR3 nucleotide sequence: TGTGCCAGCAGCGGGGCGGGACTAGCGGGCTACGAGCAGTACTTC. The entire variable domain, with the rest obtained from reference TRBV11-2 and TRBJ2-7, is as follows: EAGVAQSPRYKIIEKRQSVAFWCNPISGHATLYWYQQILGQGPKLLIQFQNNGVVDDSQLPKDRFSAERLKGVDSTLKIQPAKLEDSAVYLCASSGAGLAGYEQYFGPGTRLTVT.

The chain carries TRBV28 and TRBJ1-2; D gene uncertain. Germline assignment: CDR1 MDHEN and CDR2 SYDVKM. V was shortened by 6 bases and J by 10 bases, with 24 bases between the two germline ends. CDR3 length: 15 residues. The CDR3 nucleotides are TGTGCCAGCAGCCCCCCAGATGAAGGGCAGTTCGACTACACCTTC. Residues: CASSPPDEGQFDYTF.

The chain recombines TRBV5-1 with TRBJ2-3, with a weak D call TRBD2 (6 bases). Trimming removed 2 bases at V and 6 bases at J, with 16 bases between. CDR3 length: 15 amino acids. Per germline, CDR1 SGHRS and CDR2 YFSETQ. The CDR3 here is CASSFDGFAGDTQYF. CDR3 DNA sequence: TGCGCCAGCAGCTTCGATGGCTTCGCGGGGGATACGCAGTATTTT.

This clone was seen just once. The chain recombines TRBV2 with TRBJ1-1; 7 bases agree with TRBD1. CDR1 SNHLY and CDR2 FYNNEI come from the germline V gene. The V and J ends lost 2 bases and 1 base, in that order; junction bases with no gene match: 1. The CDR3 extends over 14 amino acids. Written as DNA, the CDR3 is TGTGCCAGCAGTGAACGGACAGGGAACACTGAAGCTTTCTTT. Translating gives CASSERTGNTEAFF.

This chain links TRBV5-5 with TRBJ1-1, with D unresolved. The V gene lost 0 bases and the J gene lost 1 base, with 4 bases spanning the gap. CDR3 length equals 13 residues. Germline values: CDR1 SGHKS, CDR2 YYEKEE (reference sequence). The CDR3 DNA reads as TGTGCCAGCAGCTTGGGTCCGAACACTGAAGCTTTCTTT. It is translated as CASSLGPNTEAFF.

On this clone: An end of the junction differs from the germline gene, which may be a read error. The same CDR3 is also encoded by other DNA sequences in this sample. The chain recombines TRBV2 with TRBJ2-7; 10 bases are a match to TRBD1. CDR3 length: 13 residues. In germline, CDR1 is SNHLY, CDR2 FYNNEI. The CDR3 nucleotides are TGTGCCAGCAGCAGGGACAGGGGAGACGAGCAGTATTTC. Amino acid sequence: CASSRDRGDEQYF.

The chain employs TRBV5-1 and TRBJ2-7; no definite D call. Trimming stripped 0 bases from V and 6 bases from J, with 4 bases between. The CDR3 length is 11 residues. Germline V gene data show CDR1 as SGHRS and CDR2 as YFSETQ. The chain's CDR3 is CASSLEGEQYF. The CDR3 nucleotides read TGCGCCAGCAGCTTGGAGGGCGAGCAGTACTTC. Variable domain in full (rest from reference TRBV5-1 and TRBJ2-7): KAGVTQTPRYLIKTRGQQVTLSCSPISGHRSVSWYQQTPGQGLQFLFEYFSETQRNKGNFPGRFSGRQFSNSRSEMNVSTLELGDSALYLCASSLEGEQYFGPGTRLTVT.

The chain has TRBV27 and TRBJ2-2, with 10 nucleotides matching TRBD2. The V gene end was trimmed by 10 bases and the J gene end by 4 bases; junction bases not matched to a gene: 6. CDR1 is MNHEY, CDR2 SMNVEV, per germline (reference sequence). The CDR3 totals 14 residues. The CDR3: CAIKSGRVTGELFF. DNA of the CDR3: TGTGCCATTAAAAGCGGGAGGGTCACCGGGGAGCTGTTTTTT.

The table lists this clone with a few counts. The rearrangement links TRBV7-2 to TRBJ1-5; D not certain. CDR3 length: 13 residues. V lost 5 bases and J 3 bases, leaving 8 bases between the germline ends. CDR1 and CDR2 from the germline V gene are SGHTA and FQGNSA. DNA of the CDR3: TGTGCCAGCAGCGCAGGACCCAATCAGCCCCAGCATTTT. Protein: CASSAGPNQPQHF. Full variable domain (rest looked up from reference TRBV7-2 and TRBJ1-5): GAGVSQSPSNKVTEKGKDVELRCDPISGHTALYWYRQSLGQGLEFLIYFQGNSAPDKSGLPSDRFSAERTGGSVSTLTIQRTQQEDSAVYLCASSAGPNQPQHFGDGTRLSIL.

This sequence joins TRBV19 and TRBJ1-1; 7 bases match TRBD1. From germline, CDR1 is LNHDA and CDR2 SQIVND (reference sequence). The CDR3 totals 16 residues. The V segment lost 7 bases and the J segment 5 bases; nucleotides outside the gene matches: 16. This CDR3 is CASTDFRRGLGTEAFF. In nucleotides, the CDR3 is TGTGCCAGTACCGACTTCAGAAGGGGGCTAGGAACTGAAGCTTTCTTT.